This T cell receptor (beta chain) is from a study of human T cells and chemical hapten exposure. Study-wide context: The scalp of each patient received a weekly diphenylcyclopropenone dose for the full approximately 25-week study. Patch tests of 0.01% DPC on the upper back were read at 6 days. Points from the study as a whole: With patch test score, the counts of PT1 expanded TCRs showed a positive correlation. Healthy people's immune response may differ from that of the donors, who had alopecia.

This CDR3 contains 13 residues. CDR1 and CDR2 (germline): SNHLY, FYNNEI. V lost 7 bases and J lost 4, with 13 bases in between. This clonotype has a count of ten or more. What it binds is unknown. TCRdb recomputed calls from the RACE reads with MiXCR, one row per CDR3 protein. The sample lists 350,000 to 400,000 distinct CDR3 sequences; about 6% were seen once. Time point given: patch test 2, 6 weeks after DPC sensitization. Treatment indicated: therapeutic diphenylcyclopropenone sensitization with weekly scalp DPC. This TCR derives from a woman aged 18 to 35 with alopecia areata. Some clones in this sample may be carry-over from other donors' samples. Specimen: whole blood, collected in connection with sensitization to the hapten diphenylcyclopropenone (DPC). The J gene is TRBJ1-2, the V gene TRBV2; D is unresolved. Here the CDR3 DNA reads TGTGCCAGCAAATCAGCGGATTTCTATGGCTACACCTTC. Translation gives CASKSADFYGYTF. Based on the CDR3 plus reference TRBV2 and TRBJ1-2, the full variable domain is EPEVTQTPSHQVTQMGQEVILRCVPISNHLYFYWYRQILGQKVEFLVSFYNNEISEKSEIFDDQFSVERPDGSNFTLKIRSTKLEDSAMYFCASKSADFYGYTFGSGTRLTVV.